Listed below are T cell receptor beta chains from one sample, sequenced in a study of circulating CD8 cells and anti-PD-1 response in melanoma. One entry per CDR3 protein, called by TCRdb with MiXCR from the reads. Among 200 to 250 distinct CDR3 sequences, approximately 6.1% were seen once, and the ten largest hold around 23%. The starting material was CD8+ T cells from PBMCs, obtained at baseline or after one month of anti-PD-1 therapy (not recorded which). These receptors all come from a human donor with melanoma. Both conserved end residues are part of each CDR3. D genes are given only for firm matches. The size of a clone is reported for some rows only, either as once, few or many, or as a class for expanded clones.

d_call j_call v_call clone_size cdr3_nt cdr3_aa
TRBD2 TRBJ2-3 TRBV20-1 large TGCAGTGCTCCCATCGGAGGCGGGGGAAAAGATACGCAGTATTTT CSAPIGGGGKDTQYF
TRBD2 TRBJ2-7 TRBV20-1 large TGCAGTGCCCCCCCCTCGGAAGCGGGGGGGCCCCCCTACGAGCAGTACTTC CSAPPSEAGGPPYEQYF
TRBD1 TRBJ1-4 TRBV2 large TGTGCCAGCAGTGACGACAGGGGGATGCAACTGTTTTTT CASSDDRGMQLFF
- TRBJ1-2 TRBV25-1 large TGTGCCAGCAGGGGATCAGGACCCACTAACTATGGCTACACCTTC CASRGSGPTNYGYTF
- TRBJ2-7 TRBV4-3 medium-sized TGCGCCAGCAGCCAATTCGGGGGACCCTACGAGCAGTACTTC CASSQFGGPYEQYF
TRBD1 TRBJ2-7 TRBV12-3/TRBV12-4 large TGTGCCAGCACCCGTGGCAGGGGGTACGAGCAGTACTTC CASTRGRGYEQYF
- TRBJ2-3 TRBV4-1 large TGCGCCAGCAGCCTGGTGGACAGCTACACAGATACGCAGTATTTT CASSLVDSYTDTQYF
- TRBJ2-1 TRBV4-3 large TGCGCCAGCAGCCAAGATACGGCGGGGTCCTACAATGAGCAGTTCTTC CASSQDTAGSYNEQFF
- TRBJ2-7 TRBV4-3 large TGCGCCAGCAGCCAAGGCGTAGGGGAGCCCTCCTACGAGCAGTACTTC CASSQGVGEPSYEQYF
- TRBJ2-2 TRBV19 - TGTGCCAGTAGTCACAGGGTGGACGGGGAGCTGTTTTTT CASSHRVDGELFF
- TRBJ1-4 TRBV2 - TGTGCTAGCAGTGACGACATGGGGATGCAACTGTTTTTT CASSDDMGMQLFF
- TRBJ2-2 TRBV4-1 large TGCGCCAGCAGCCCTAGGACAGAAGGCACCGGGGAGCTGTTTTTT CASSPRTEGTGELFF
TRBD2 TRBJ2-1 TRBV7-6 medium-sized TGTGCCAGCAGCAAACCGGGACTAGCGGGGTATAATGAGCAGTTCTTC CASSKPGLAGYNEQFF
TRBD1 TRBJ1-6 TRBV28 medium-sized TGTGCCAGCAGGTCGACCGGGACAGGGATCTCACCCCTCCACTTT CASRSTGTGISPLHF
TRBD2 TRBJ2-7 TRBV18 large TGTGCCAGCTCACCATCCATTAGCGGGGCTTCCTACGAGCAGTACTTC CASSPSISGASYEQYF
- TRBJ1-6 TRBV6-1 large TGTGCCAGCAGTGAAGCGTACAGGGCTAATTCACCCCTCCACTTT CASSEAYRANSPLHF
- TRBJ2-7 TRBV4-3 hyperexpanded TGCGCCAGCAGCCCGTTCGGGGGTCCCTACGAGCAGTACTTC CASSPFGGPYEQYF
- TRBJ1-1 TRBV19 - TGTGCCAGTAACCACCTAAGGGGGACTGAAGCTTTCTTT CASNHLRGTEAFF
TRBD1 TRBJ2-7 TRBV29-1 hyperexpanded TGCAGCGCCGGGACAGGGGACTACGAGCAGTACTTC CSAGTGDYEQYF
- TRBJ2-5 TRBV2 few TGTGCCAGCAGTGATAAGTTCCAAGAGACCCAGTACTTC CASSDKFQETQYF
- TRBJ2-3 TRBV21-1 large TGTGCCAGCAGCAAAGGTGTGGACTGGGCTCGCACAGATACGCAGTATTTT CASSKGVDWARTDTQYF
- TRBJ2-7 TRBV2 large TGTGCCAGCAGTGAAAGGTCGCTAGGATCAGGCGAGCAGTACTTC CASSERSLGSGEQYF
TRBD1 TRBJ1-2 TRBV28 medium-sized TGTGCCAGCAGTTTAGGAGGGGGCAACTATGGCTACACCTTC CASSLGGGNYGYTF
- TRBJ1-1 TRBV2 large TGTGCCAGTGGGACCTCGAACACTGAAGCTTTCTTT CASGTSNTEAFF